This T cell receptor beta chain was obtained from a study of T cells in Graves' hyperthyroidism and ophthalmopathy. The study, taken as a whole, reports: Most clonotypes expanded in the thyroid (above 0.001) were also present in blood. A model of 13 V-J features distinguished ophthalmopathy from stable hyperthyroidism.

When ophthalmopathy did not progress within 18 months, Graves' hyperthyroidism was considered stable. The authors obtained PBMCs from 10 ml of fresh peripheral blood. This clonotype was seen ten or more times. Its antigen is currently unknown. Amplification targeted TCR beta CDR3 regions from RNA transcripts. HTBI primers were the set used in a first-round RT-PCR of the TCR CDR3. Using its own MiXCR run on the multiplex PCR reads, TCRdb lists one record per CDR3 protein. Found here are about 360,000 distinct CDR3 sequences, roughly an eighth of them singletons; the top ten hold 9% to 9.5%. This CDR3 contains 13 residues. Looked up from germline, CDR1 is MDHEN and CDR2 is SYDVKM. V lost 5 bases, J lost 4 bases, and 12 bases lay in between.

Source material: blood. V usage is TRBV28 and J usage is TRBJ2-7, with D perhaps given as TRBD1 or TRBD2 (5 bases each). The receptor was derived from a woman between 18 and 29 years old with Graves' hyperthyroidism. The CDR3 region is CASSVGTSYEQYF. CDR3 coding DNA: TGTGCCAGCAGTGTTGGGACCTCTTACGAGCAGTACTTC.